The rows below give T cell receptor beta chains drawn from one sample of a study of CD8 T cell repertoires and HIV-1 epitope variants. What these receptors recognize is not known. Measured with immunoSEQ multiplex PCR; TCRdb has only the in-frame clones, and not every one. The table lists fewer than 6,500 clones, 64% of them singletons. Sequencing was carried out using cultured CD8+ T cells derived from PBMCs. These receptors were collected from a male donor with HIV. CDR3s include the opening cysteine and the closing phenylalanine or tryptophan. The D gene is left open where the match is weak. The size of a clone is reported for some rows only, either as once, few or many, or as a class for expanded clones.

DNA	CDR3	D	size	V	J
TGTGCCAGCGAATTGGGCAGGGGGAGAGGTGAGCAGTTCTTC	CASELGRGRGEQFF	TRBD1	NA	TRBV28	TRBJ2-1
TGTGCCAGCAGCCTAGACAGTAACTATGGCTACACCTTC	CASSLDSNYGYTF	NA	NA	TRBV7-3	TRBJ1-2
TGTGCCACCAGCAGAGATCGGACTAGGGGCATTCAGCAGTACTTC	CATSRDRTRGIQQYF	TRBD2	NA	TRBV15	TRBJ2-7
TGTGCCAGGGACCTGGGGCGGGGGGAAGCAGATACGCAGTATTTT	CARDLGRGEADTQYF	TRBD2	NA	TRBV2	TRBJ2-3
TGTGCCAGCAGTTTAGCTAGCGGGGGGGCCTACGAGCAGTACTTC	CASSLASGGAYEQYF	TRBD2	few	TRBV27	TRBJ2-7
TGTGCCAGCAGTGACGAGGGGGGTTTGGCTTTCTTT	CASSDEGGLAFF	NA	few	TRBV6-4	TRBJ1-1
TGTGCCAGTAGTAACCGGCAGGGTGATGGCTACACCTTC	CASSNRQGDGYTF	NA	NA	TRBV19	TRBJ1-2
TGTGCCAGCAGTTTTGGGGAAGGGAATGGCTACACCTTC	CASSFGEGNGYTF	NA	NA	TRBV28	TRBJ1-2
TGTGCCAGCAGCGCGACAGGGTTCGACCAAGAGACCCAGTACTTC	CASSATGFDQETQYF	TRBD1	NA	TRBV7-2	TRBJ2-5
TGTGCCAGCAAGTCAACATACGCGAACACCGGGGAGCTGTTTTTT	CASKSTYANTGELFF	NA	few	TRBV2	TRBJ2-2
TGTGCCACCAGCCCCGAGGGGGACAGCAATCAGCCCCAGCATTTT	CATSPEGDSNQPQHF	NA	NA	TRBV15	TRBJ1-5
TGCAGCGTTGAAGGCGGACCGCCGAGGGCAGATACGCAGTATTTT	CSVEGGPPRADTQYF	NA	NA	TRBV29-1	TRBJ2-3
TGTGCCAGCAGTTTAATAGCTACTAGCTTTTACAATGAGCAGTTCTTC	CASSLIATSFYNEQFF	NA	NA	TRBV27	TRBJ2-1
TGTGCCAGCAGTTTATACGGGGAGACCCAGTACTTC	CASSLYGETQYF	NA	NA	TRBV28	TRBJ2-5
TGTGCCAGCAATCAGGGGCGAGGCGGGGAGCTGTTTTTT	CASNQGRGGELFF	NA	NA	TRBV7-9	TRBJ2-2
TGTGCCAGCACCCAAAAGGGGAATGGCTACACCTTC	CASTQKGNGYTF	NA	NA	TRBV7-9	TRBJ1-2
TGTGCCAGCAGTTACCTTGAGGGAGAGGGCGAGCAGTACTTC	CASSYLEGEGEQYF	NA	NA	TRBV6-5	TRBJ2-7
TGTGCCAGCAGTTGGAGACTAGCGATGGTTAATGAGCAGTTCTTC	CASSWRLAMVNEQFF	TRBD2	NA	TRBV6-5	TRBJ2-1
TGTGCCAGCAGTGATGGGACTAGCGGGGGTGAACCAGCAGATACGCAGTATTTT	CASSDGTSGGEPADTQYF	TRBD2	NA	TRBV2	TRBJ2-3
TGCGCCAGCAGCCAACAACCAGGGCTCTCCTACGAGCAGTACTTC	CASSQQPGLSYEQYF	NA	NA	TRBV5-1	TRBJ2-7
TGTGCCAGCAGCGCTAGTGGGACAGGGTACCAAGAGACCCAGTACTTC	CASSASGTGYQETQYF	TRBD1	NA	TRBV7-2	TRBJ2-5
TGTGCCAGCAGCTTGCTGTATTCACCACCATTGGGGGTCACCGGGGAGCTGTTTTTT	CASSLLYSPPLGVTGELFF	NA	NA	TRBV5-6	TRBJ2-2
TGTGCCAGCAGTTACTCAGGGGGCGGCTACACCTTC	CASSYSGGGYTF	TRBD1	few	TRBV27	TRBJ1-2
TGTGCCTGGAGTCTCATACAGGGGACCGAGCAGTACTTC	CAWSLIQGTEQYF	TRBD1	once	TRBV30	TRBJ2-7
TGTGCCAGCAGTGGGACAGGCGGGACAGATACGCAGTATTTT	CASSGTGGTDTQYF	TRBD1	once	TRBV6-5	TRBJ2-3
TGTGCCAGCAGCTTAGTCAGGGGGATTTTAAATGAGCAGTTCTTC	CASSLVRGILNEQFF	TRBD1	few	TRBV11-2	TRBJ2-1
TGTGCCACCAGCAGAGATCGGCTAGCGGGGGGAAGCTCCTACAATGAGCAGTTCTTC	CATSRDRLAGGSSYNEQFF	TRBD2	few	TRBV15	TRBJ2-1
TGTGCCAGCAGCGTTGCGGGGGGTAACACCGGGGAGCTGTTTTTT	CASSVAGGNTGELFF	TRBD2	NA	TRBV9	TRBJ2-2
TGTGCCAGCAGTGCAGGACGACAGGGGTTCGGGATGAACACTGAAGCTTTCTTT	CASSAGRQGFGMNTEAFF	TRBD1	few	TRBV2	TRBJ1-1
TGTGCCAGCAGCTTAAGTGGAGGGGCGGGCGGGGAGCTGTTTTTT	CASSLSGGAGGELFF	NA	NA	TRBV7-6	TRBJ2-2
TGTGCCAGCAGCTCCGGGACAGGGGACCACAATGAGCAGTTCTTC	CASSSGTGDHNEQFF	TRBD1	NA	TRBV7-3	TRBJ2-1
TGTGCCAGCACCCCCTTCGACTCTGGGGCCAACGTCCTGACTTTC	CASTPFDSGANVLTF	NA	NA	TRBV2	TRBJ2-6
TGTGCCAGCAGCCCCTACAGGGCAACTAATGAAAAACTGTTTTTT	CASSPYRATNEKLFF	NA	NA	TRBV7-9	TRBJ1-4
TGTGCCAGCAGCTTAGAGGTTTCGGACGCATTCTACGAGCAGTACTTC	CASSLEVSDAFYEQYF	NA	few	TRBV7-2	TRBJ2-7
TGTGCCAGCAGCCCCCAGGGAGGGACTGAAGCTTTCTTT	CASSPQGGTEAFF	NA	few	TRBV7-9	TRBJ1-1
TGCGCCAGCAGCCTGACCCCAGGGACAGATGAGGCTTTCTTT	CASSLTPGTDEAFF	TRBD1	NA	TRBV4-1	TRBJ1-1
TGTGCCAGCTCTGAGGTAACAGGGGGCACCTACGAGCAGTACTTC	CASSEVTGGTYEQYF	TRBD1	NA	TRBV2	TRBJ2-7
TGTGCCAGCAAGAGTACAGGGAGCACAGATACGCAGTATTTT	CASKSTGSTDTQYF	NA	NA	TRBV9	TRBJ2-3
TGTGCCAGCAGCTCGACAGCAGATACGCAGTATTTT	CASSSTADTQYF	NA	few	TRBV11-3	TRBJ2-3
TGTGCCACCAGCATTACGACAGGGGTTGTGGACAATGAGCAGTTCTTC	CATSITTGVVDNEQFF	TRBD1	few	TRBV15	TRBJ2-1
TGTGCCAGCAGTTTAGGTCTAGCGGGAAGTGAGCAGTTCTTC	CASSLGLAGSEQFF	TRBD2	few	TRBV27	TRBJ2-1
TGCAGCGTTCAGGGATCCTACGAGCAGTACTTC	CSVQGSYEQYF	NA	NA	TRBV29-1	TRBJ2-7
TGTGCCAGCAGGAGCAGGAACACCGGGGAGCTGTTTTTT	CASRSRNTGELFF	NA	few	TRBV7-3	TRBJ2-2
TGTGCCAGCAGCCCGATGACAGGTCCTTCCTCCTACGAGCAGTACTTC	CASSPMTGPSSYEQYF	NA	NA	TRBV7-9	TRBJ2-7
TGTGCCAGCAGTCCTGCCAGAACCAAAAACATTCAGTACTTC	CASSPARTKNIQYF	NA	NA	TRBV28	TRBJ2-4
TGTGCCAGCAGTCCTGTCCCGGGACGTAGACAAGAGACCCAGTACTTC	CASSPVPGRRQETQYF	NA	few	TRBV7-9	TRBJ2-5
TGTGCCAGTCAGGAAACCTATTACTATGGCTACACCTTC	CASQETYYYGYTF	NA	NA	TRBV19	TRBJ1-2
TGTGCCAGCAGCTTCGGGAGGGGCTACGAGCAGTACTTC	CASSFGRGYEQYF	TRBD2	few	TRBV5-4	TRBJ2-7
TGTGCCAGCAGTCCCCTGAAGGGCAGGGAATCCTACGAGCAGTACTTC	CASSPLKGRESYEQYF	NA	NA	TRBV27	TRBJ2-7
TGTGCCAGCAGTTACTCGAATTCTGGTCCACCGCAGTACTTC	CASSYSNSGPPQYF	NA	NA	TRBV6-5	TRBJ2-7
TGTGCCAGTAACGATCGGAGGTGGGGGGGACTAGCGGAAAACATTCAGTACTTC	CASNDRRWGGLAENIQYF	TRBD2	NA	TRBV19	TRBJ2-4
TGTGCCAGCAGCTATGGTGATACGCAGTATTTT	CASSYGDTQYF	NA	NA	TRBV7-2	TRBJ2-3
TGTGCCAGCAGCCCTCTAGCGGGAGTTCCCGGGGAGCTGTTTTTT	CASSPLAGVPGELFF	TRBD2	NA	TRBV7-6	TRBJ2-2
TGCGCCAGCAGACAGGGTTTGGGGACTAATGAAAAACTGTTTTTT	CASRQGLGTNEKLFF	NA	NA	TRBV10-2	TRBJ1-4
TGTGCCAGCAGCCGACGGGACAGGGGTCTTAGGAACGCTTTCTTT	CASSRRDRGLRNAFF	TRBD1	NA	TRBV7-2	TRBJ1-1
TGTGCCAGCAGCCTTAGCGGGGCGATCACAGATACGCAGTATTTT	CASSLSGAITDTQYF	TRBD2	NA	TRBV6-4	TRBJ2-3
TGTGCCAGCAGCTTGAACGGGGAGCTGTTTTTT	CASSLNGELFF	NA	NA	TRBV5-4	TRBJ2-2
TGTGCCAGCAGTGAACGAGGTGGGTCCCACAATGAGCAGTTCTTC	CASSERGGSHNEQFF	NA	NA	TRBV2	TRBJ2-1